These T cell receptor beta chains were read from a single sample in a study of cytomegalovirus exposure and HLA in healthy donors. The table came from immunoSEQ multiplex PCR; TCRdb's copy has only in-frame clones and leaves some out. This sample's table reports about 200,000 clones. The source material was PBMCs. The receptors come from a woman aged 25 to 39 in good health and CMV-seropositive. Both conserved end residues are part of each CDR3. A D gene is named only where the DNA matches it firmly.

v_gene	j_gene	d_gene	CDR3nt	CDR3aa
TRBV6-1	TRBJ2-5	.	TGTGCCAGCAGTGGGGGCGCCCAAGAGACCCAGTACTTC	CASSGGAQETQYF
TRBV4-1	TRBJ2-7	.	TGCGCCAGCAGCCAAGTCTCGTCTAGGCAGGGAAGTTACGAGCAGTACTTC	CASSQVSSRQGSYEQYF
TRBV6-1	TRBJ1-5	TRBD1	TGTGCCAGCAGCCGACAGGGTCAGCCCCAGCATTTT	CASSRQGQPQHF
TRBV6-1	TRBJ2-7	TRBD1	TGTGCCAGCAGTGAAGGACAGGGAATCTACGAGCAGTACTTC	CASSEGQGIYEQYF
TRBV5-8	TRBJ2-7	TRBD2	TGTGCCAGCAGCCCGGCGGGAGGAGCGATCCACGAGCAGTACTTC	CASSPAGGAIHEQYF
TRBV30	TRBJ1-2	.	TGTGCCTGGAATTTTAAAGAGGCCAGAGATAACTATGGCTACACCTTC	CAWNFKEARDNYGYTF
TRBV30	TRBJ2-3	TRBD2	TGTGCCTGGAGTCCCGGGCTAGCGGGAGATACGCAGTATTTT	CAWSPGLAGDTQYF
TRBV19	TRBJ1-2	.	TGTGCCAGTAGCCAGGGCAGGGGAGACTATGGCTACACCTTC	CASSQGRGDYGYTF
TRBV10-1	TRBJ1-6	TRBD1	TGCGCCAGCAGTTCGGACAGGGGCAATTCACCCCTCCACTTT	CASSSDRGNSPLHF
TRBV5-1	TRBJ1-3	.	TGCGCCAGCAGCTTAGGGGGCTCTGGAAACACCATATATTTT	CASSLGGSGNTIYF
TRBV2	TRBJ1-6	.	TGTGCCAGCAGTTTCTCAGGGGTCGGTAATTCACCCCTCCACTTT	CASSFSGVGNSPLHF
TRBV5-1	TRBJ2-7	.	TGCGCCAGCAGCCGCGGGTCCTACGAGCAGTACTTC	CASSRGSYEQYF
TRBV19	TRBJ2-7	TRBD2	TGTGCCAGTAGTCTCCAACTAGCGGGGGGGGCCTACGAGCAGTACTTC	CASSLQLAGGAYEQYF
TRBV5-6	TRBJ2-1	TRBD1	TGTGCCAGCAGCCCGTACAGGGGGAGTGGTTCCTACAATGAGCAGTTCTTC	CASSPYRGSGSYNEQFF
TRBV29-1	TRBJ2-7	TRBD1	TGCAGCGTTTGGGGACAGCCTTCCATGGAGCAGTACTTC	CSVWGQPSMEQYF
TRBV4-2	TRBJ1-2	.	TGTGCCAGCAGCCATGATAACAGGGTTGGCTACACCTTC	CASSHDNRVGYTF
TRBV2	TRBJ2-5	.	TGTGCCAGCAGCCTTGGGAGTACTACTGAAGAGACCCAGTACTTC	CASSLGSTTEETQYF
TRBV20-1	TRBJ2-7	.	TGCAGTGCTAGGACGGACAGTTCGCAGTACTTC	CSARTDSSQYF
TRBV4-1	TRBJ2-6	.	TGCGCCAGCAGCCAAGACAGTACCTTCTCTGGGGCCAACGTCCTGACTTTC	CASSQDSTFSGANVLTF
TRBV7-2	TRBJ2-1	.	TGTGCCAGCACCTTAGACAGATACAATGAGCAGTTCTTC	CASTLDRYNEQFF
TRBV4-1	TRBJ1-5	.	TGCGCCAGCAGCCCCGGCCTGGGCGCGGGCTATCAGCCCCAGCATTTT	CASSPGLGAGYQPQHF
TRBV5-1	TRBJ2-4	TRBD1	TGCGCCAGCAGCTTGGGGACAGGGGGAAACATTCAGTACTTC	CASSLGTGGNIQYF
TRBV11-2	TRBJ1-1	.	TGTGCCAGCAGCTTTAGCGCTGTCGGCGGGAACACTGAAGCTTTCTTT	CASSFSAVGGNTEAFF
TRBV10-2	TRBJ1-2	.	TGCGCCAGCAGCATCAGCTCACGGGACTATGGCTACACCTTC	CASSISSRDYGYTF
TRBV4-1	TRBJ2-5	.	TGCGCCAGCAGCCAGCTACCGGGGATCGTCCGAGAGACCCAGTACTTC	CASSQLPGIVRETQYF
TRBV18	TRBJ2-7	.	TGTGCCAGCTCACCACCGGAGGGGTACGAGCAGTACTTC	CASSPPEGYEQYF
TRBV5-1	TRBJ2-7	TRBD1	TGCGCCAGCAACCTTGGACAGGGCAACTACGAGCAGTACTTC	CASNLGQGNYEQYF
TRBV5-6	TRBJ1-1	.	TGTGCCAGCAGCCCGGGGGGGAGTCCAGCTTTCTTT	CASSPGGSPAFF
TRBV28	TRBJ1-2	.	TGTGCCAGCAGTCCTCAAAGACTCTATGGCTACACCTTC	CASSPQRLYGYTF
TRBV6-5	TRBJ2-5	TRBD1	TGTGCCAGCAGACCGACAGGGATTGAGACCCAGTACTTC	CASRPTGIETQYF
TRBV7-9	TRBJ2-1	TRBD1	TGTGCCAGCAGCGCCCCGGGACAGGGGTACAATGAGCAGTTCTTC	CASSAPGQGYNEQFF